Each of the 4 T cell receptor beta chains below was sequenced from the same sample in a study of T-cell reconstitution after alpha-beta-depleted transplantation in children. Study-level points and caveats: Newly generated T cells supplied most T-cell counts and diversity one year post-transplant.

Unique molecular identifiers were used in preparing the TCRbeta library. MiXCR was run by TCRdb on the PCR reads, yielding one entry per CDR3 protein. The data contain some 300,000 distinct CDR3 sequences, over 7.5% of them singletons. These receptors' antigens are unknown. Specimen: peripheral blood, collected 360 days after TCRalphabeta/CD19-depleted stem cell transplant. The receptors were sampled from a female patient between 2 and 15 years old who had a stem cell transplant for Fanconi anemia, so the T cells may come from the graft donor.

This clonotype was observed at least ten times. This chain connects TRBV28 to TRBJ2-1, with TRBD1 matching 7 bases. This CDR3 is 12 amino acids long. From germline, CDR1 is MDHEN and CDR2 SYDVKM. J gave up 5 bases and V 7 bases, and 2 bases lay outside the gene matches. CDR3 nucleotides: TGTGCCAGCACGGACAGGCACAATGAGCAGTTCTTC. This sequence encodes CASTDRHNEQFF.

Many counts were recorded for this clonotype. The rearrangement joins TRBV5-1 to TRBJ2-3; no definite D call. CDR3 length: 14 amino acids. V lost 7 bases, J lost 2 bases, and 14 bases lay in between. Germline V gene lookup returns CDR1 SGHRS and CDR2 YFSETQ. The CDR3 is CASDFGHFTDTQYF. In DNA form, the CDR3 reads TGCGCCAGCGACTTTGGCCACTTCACAGATACGCAGTATTTT.

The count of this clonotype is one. The CDR3, as DNA: TGTGCCAGCAGCTCCAGGGTTGGAGTAGATACGCAGTATTTT. Encoded protein: CASSSRVGVDTQYF. The chain has TRBV12-1 and TRBJ2-3; TRBD1, the table's D call, lacks a check against the DNA. TRBV12-1 is given as a pseudogene. The CDR3 has 14 amino acids.

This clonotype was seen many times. CDR3 DNA sequence: TGCGCCAGCAGCCCCAGGACGGGTACCTATATGAACACTGAAGCTTTCTTT. Its translation: CASSPRTGTYMNTEAFF. The gene calls are TRBV4-3 and TRBJ1-1; D gene uncertain. The CDR3 has 17 residues. Trimming cost V 4 bases and J 0 bases, with 18 bases left between them. CDR1 is LGHNA and CDR2 is YSLEER in the germline V gene.